This TCR beta chain comes out of a study of blood T cell repertoires in COVID-19 (dated by TCRdb to 2020 to 2021). About the study as a whole: Samples from collaborators originated in the United States, Italy and Spain and spanned both the acute and convalescent phases of COVID-19. The sample metadata nearly always contained a de-identified subject ID, COVID-19 status, age in years and sex. A freely available public database, intended as a resource for researchers studying the immune response to SARS-CoV-2, is where the repertoires were released. Deeply sampled blood TCRbeta repertoires from subjects exposed to, actively infected with, or recovered from COVID-19 were included in the dataset. The prospective study material was composed of cDNA or gDNA derived from T cells, B-cell-depleted T cells, or PBMCs. The samples were drawn from two sources: the first 160 participants of the ongoing ImmuneRACE study, and 1,254 subjects contributed by 6 global collaborators. Where available, HLA class I and class II types were taken from metadata supplied by the sample provider and were not determined by assay-based typing. Results and caveats for the whole study, not just this receptor: The amount of clinical and demographic metadata varied by source and participant and was provided uncurated.

The immunoSEQ Assay, a bias-controlled multiplex PCR, was used to amplify TCRbeta CDR3 regions from genomic DNA. Per the source publication's procedure: Nucleated cell counts per sample were estimated from amplification of reference gene primers within the assay. To quantify the absolute abundance of each unique TCRbeta CDR3 rearrangement, sequence reads were collapsed and filtered. Productive Simpson clonality was computed per sample as the square root of Simpson's diversity index over productive rearrangements. TCRdb mirrors the immuneACCESS table, restricted to in-frame sequences. Some clones are absent from its copies; in checked studies, under half trace to an unresolved V gene, and the reason for the others is unknown. That table is the source of V, J and clone size, and D and trimming were worked out from the DNA. The sample profile shows some 70,000 clones; roughly 91% of them were found once. 7.3% of the sample belongs to the ten largest clones.

At one collaborating source in Seattle, patients were enrolled during active infection and were followed longitudinally through the course of disease. The collaborating institutions used their own protocols to collect whole blood in K2EDTA tubes. For TCRbeta analysis, collaborator samples were shipped as frozen whole blood, as isolated PBMCs, or as DNA extracted from either sample type. This clone was recorded a few times. Its antigen is unknown. Base quality data are lacking; no much larger clone is found one base away. From a lookup of the germline V gene, CDR1 and CDR2 are SGDLS and YYNGEE. Trimming takes 3 bases off V and 4 bases off J; junction bases not matched to a gene: 4. CDR3 length: 14 amino acids, cysteine to phenylalanine. Here the CDR3 DNA is all that survives: 42 bases in frame from base 1.

The chain is assembled from TRBV9 and TRBJ2-3, with 8 bases aligning to TRBD1. The origin of this receptor is a man between 35 and 55 years old with COVID-19, enrolled during active disease. Sequencing was performed on peripheral blood. At the DNA level, the sequence is TGTGCCAGCAGCGCAGGGGGCCGGGCAGATACGCAGTATTTT. The encoded protein is CASSAGGRADTQYF.